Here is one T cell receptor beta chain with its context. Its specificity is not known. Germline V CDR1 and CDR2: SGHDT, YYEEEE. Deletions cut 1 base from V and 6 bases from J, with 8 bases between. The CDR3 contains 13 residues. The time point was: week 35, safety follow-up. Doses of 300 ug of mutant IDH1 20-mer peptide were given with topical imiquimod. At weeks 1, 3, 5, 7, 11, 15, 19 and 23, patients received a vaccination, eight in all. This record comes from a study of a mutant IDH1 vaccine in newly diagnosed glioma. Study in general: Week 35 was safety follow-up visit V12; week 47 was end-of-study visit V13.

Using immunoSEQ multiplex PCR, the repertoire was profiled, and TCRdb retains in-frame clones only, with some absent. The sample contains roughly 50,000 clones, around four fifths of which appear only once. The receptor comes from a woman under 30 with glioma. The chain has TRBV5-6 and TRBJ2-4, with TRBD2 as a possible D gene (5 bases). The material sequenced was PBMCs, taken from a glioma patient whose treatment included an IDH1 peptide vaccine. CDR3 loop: CASSLREGNIQYF. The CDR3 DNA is TGTGCCAGCAGCTTGAGAGAGGGAAACATTCAGTACTTC.